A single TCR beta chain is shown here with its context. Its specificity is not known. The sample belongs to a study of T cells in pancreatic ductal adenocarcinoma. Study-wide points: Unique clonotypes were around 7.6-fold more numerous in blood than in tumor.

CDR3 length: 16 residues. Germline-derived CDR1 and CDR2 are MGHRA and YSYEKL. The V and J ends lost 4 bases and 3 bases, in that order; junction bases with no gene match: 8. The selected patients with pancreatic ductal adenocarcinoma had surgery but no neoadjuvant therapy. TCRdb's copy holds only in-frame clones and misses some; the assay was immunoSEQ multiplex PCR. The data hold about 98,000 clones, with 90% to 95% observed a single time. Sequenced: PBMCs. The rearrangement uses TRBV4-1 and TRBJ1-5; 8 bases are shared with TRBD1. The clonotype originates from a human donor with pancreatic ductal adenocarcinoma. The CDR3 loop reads CASSLGQGPFNQPQHF. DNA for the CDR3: TGCGCCAGCAGCCTCGGACAGGGACCTTTCAATCAGCCCCAGCATTTT.